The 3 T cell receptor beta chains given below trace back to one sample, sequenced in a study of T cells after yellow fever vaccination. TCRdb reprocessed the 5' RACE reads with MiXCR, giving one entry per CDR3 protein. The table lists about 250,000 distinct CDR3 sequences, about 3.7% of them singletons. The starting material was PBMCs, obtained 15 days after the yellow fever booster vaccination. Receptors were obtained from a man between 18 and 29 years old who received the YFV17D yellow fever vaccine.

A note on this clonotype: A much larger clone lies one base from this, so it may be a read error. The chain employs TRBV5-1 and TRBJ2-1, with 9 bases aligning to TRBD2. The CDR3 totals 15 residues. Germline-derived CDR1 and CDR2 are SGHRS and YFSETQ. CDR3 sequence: CASSSGLANYTEQFF. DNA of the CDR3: TGCGCCAGCAGCTCAGGACTAGCGAATTACACTGAGCAGTTCTTC.

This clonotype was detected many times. In DNA form, the CDR3 reads TGCGCCAGCAGCTTGGCAGCAACTAGCGGGGGGTACCAAGAGACCCAGTACTTC. Its translation is CASSLAATSGGYQETQYF. The chain recombines TRBV5-1 with TRBJ2-5, with TRBD2 matching over 12 bases. After removal of 0 bases from V and 0 bases from J, the junction contained 6 bases not matched to a gene. Germline V gene lookup returns CDR1 SGHRS and CDR2 YFSETQ. The CDR3 length is 18 residues.

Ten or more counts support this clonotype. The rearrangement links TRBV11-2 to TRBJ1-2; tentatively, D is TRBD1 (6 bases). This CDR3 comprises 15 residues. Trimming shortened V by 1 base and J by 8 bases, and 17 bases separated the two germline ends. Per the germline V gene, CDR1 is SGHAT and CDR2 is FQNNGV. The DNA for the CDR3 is TGTGCCAGCAGCTTAGTTGGGGCAGGGGAGCGCGGCTACACCTTC. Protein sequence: CASSLVGAGERGYTF.